This T cell receptor (beta chain) was found in a study of blood T cell repertoires in COVID-19. Across the study: In each case, the material was cDNA or gDNA derived from T cells, B-cell-depleted T cells, or PBMCs.

Patients from Seattle were sampled longitudinally, starting during active infection. As handled by the study authors: Estimation of nucleated cell counts was performed using reference gene primer amplification. Sequencing used immunoSEQ multiplex PCR; TCRdb keeps in-frame clones, though not all of them. The DNA was the basis for D and trimming; V, J and clone size are from that table. The table records a few hundred thousand clones, roughly four fifths of them present only once. The CDR3 is 15 residues long. Per the germline V gene, CDR1 is MNHEY and CDR2 is SVGEGT. The ends lost 2 bases at V and 5 bases at J; junction bases unmatched: 4.

The V gene is TRBV6-2 or TRBV6-3, the J gene TRBJ1-5, with 9 nucleotides matching TRBD1. This TCR was recovered from a person aged 65-85 years with COVID-19, enrolled during active disease. The source material was peripheral blood. For the CDR3, the DNA is TGTGCCAGCAGTTACATGGGACAGGGCGATCAGCCCCAGCATTTT. Its translation is CASSYMGQGDQPQHF.